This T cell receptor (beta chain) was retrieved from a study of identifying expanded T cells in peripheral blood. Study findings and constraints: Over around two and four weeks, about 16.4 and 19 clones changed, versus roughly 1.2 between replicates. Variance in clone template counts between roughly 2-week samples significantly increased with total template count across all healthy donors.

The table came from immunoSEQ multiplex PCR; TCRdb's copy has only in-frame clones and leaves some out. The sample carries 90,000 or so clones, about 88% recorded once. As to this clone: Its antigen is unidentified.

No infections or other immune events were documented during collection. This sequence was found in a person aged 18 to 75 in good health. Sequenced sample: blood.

The CDR3 protein is CASSLVGGGAGGELFF. CDR3 nucleotide sequence: TGTGCCAGCAGCTTAGTGGGAGGGGGCGCAGGCGGGGAGCTGTTTTTT. This sequence joins TRBV7-2 and TRBJ2-2, with D possibly being TRBD1 or TRBD2 (7 bases each). CDR3 length: 16 residues. CDR1 is SGHTA, CDR2 FQGNSA, per germline. Trimming pared 1 base from V and 7 bases from J, leaving 16 bases between.